Below are 15 T cell receptor beta chains sequenced from a single sample in a study of OX40 agonist ivuxolimab in advanced cancers. Generated by immunoSEQ multiplex PCR, the TCRdb table keeps only in-frame clones and is missing some. The table has approximately 10,000 clones, around 74% seen once; the top ten hold about 29%. The sequencing here drew on CD4+ or CD8+ T cells sorted from blood, taken in a trial of the OX40 agonist ivuxolimab. The receptors here all came from an adult with an advanced solid tumor such as melanoma, head and neck, liver or kidney cancer.

The chain employs TRBV27 and TRBJ2-7; 8 bases map to TRBD1. Looked up from germline, CDR1 is MNHEY and CDR2 is SMNVEV (reference sequence). V was pared by 7 bases and J by 7 bases, with 6 bases of the junction left unmatched. The CDR3 covers 12 residues. CDR3 in DNA: TGTGCCAGCACCGACAGGGGCAGGGAGCAGTACTTC. As protein: CASTDRGREQYF.

This clone was detected once. The J gene is TRBJ2-1, the V gene TRBV2; TRBD1 matches at 10 bases. The V gene end was trimmed by 6 bases and the J gene end by 8 bases; junction bases not matched to a gene: 13. The CDR3 spans 16 residues. CDR1 and CDR2 from the germline V gene are SNHLY and FYNNEI. The CDR3 spells CASRDYLTGGGDEQFF. DNA for the CDR3: TGTGCCAGCAGGGATTATTTGACAGGGGGCGGAGATGAGCAGTTCTTC.

V is TRBV5-6 and J is TRBJ1-2; tentative D call: TRBD1 (5 bases). V lost 4 bases and J 4 bases, leaving 17 bases between the germline ends. CDR1 and CDR2 from the germline V gene are SGHDT and YYEEEE. This CDR3 has 15 residues. The CDR3 bases are TGTGCCAGCAGCCCGGTTGGGGCAGCTATCTATGGCTACACCTTC. As protein: CASSPVGAAIYGYTF.

This clone appeared once. The rearrangement links TRBV29-1 to TRBJ2-1; possible D gene TRBD2, 5 bases. The germline CDR1 and CDR2 sequences are SQVTM and ANQGSEA. Trimming removed 0 bases at V and 2 bases at J, with 11 bases between. This CDR3 contains 15 residues. CDR3: CSVEDRPSTYNEQFF. For the CDR3, the DNA is TGCAGCGTTGAAGATCGTCCTAGCACCTACAATGAGCAGTTCTTC.

J is TRBJ1-1 and V is TRBV6-5; possibly TRBD1 for D (6 bases). Germline CDR1 and CDR2: MNHEY and SVGAGI. This CDR3 comprises 14 residues. With 6 bases removed from V and 0 bases from J, the gap between germline ends came to 11 bases. The CDR3 sequence: CASSWDILNTEAFF. CDR3 bases: TGTGCCAGCAGCTGGGACATCTTGAACACTGAAGCTTTCTTT.

This clone was found once. V is TRBV30 and J is TRBJ2-1; D unclear. CDR1 is GTSNPN and CDR2 is SVGIG in the germline V gene (reference sequence). This CDR3 region has 17 residues. V was trimmed by 0 bases and J by 0 bases, leaving 15 bases between them. CDR3: CAWSVRASPNSYNEQFF. The CDR3 DNA reads as TGTGCCTGGAGTGTACGTGCCAGCCCGAACTCCTACAATGAGCAGTTCTTC.

The chain employs TRBV5-6 and TRBJ2-2; perhaps TRBD2 as D (6 bases). Per germline, CDR1 SGHDT and CDR2 YYEEEE. V was pared by 6 bases and J by 3 bases, with 24 bases between. This CDR3 region has 18 residues. The CDR3 bases are TGTGCCAGCACCGACGGGACTTGGGGCTATGTGGACACCGGGGAGCTGTTTTTT. The encoded protein is CASTDGTWGYVDTGELFF.

The J gene is TRBJ2-1, the V gene TRBV27; TRBD1 aligns across 11 bases. The J segment lost 7 bases and the V segment lost 5 bases, leaving 4 bases of the junction unmatched. The CDR3 contains 14 residues. The germline CDR1 and CDR2 sequences are MNHEY and SMNVEV (reference sequence). In nucleotides, the CDR3 is TGTGCCAGCAGTCCCGGGACAGGGGGTAATGAGCAGTTCTTC. It is translated as CASSPGTGGNEQFF.

J is TRBJ2-2 and V is TRBV9, with D tentatively TRBD2 (6 bases). Trimming took 1 base from V and 4 from J, leaving 11 bases between them. This CDR3 has 15 amino acids. Germline lookup yields CDR1 SGDLS and CDR2 YYNGEE. CDR3: CASSVRREITGELFF. The DNA of the CDR3 is TGTGCCAGCAGCGTAAGACGGGAGATCACCGGGGAGCTGTTTTTT.

This clone was detected only a few times. The chain is built from TRBV7-6 and TRBJ1-1; no definite D call. Trimming cost V 0 bases and J 8 bases, with 7 bases left between them. The CDR3 runs 12 residues. Germline V gene lookup returns CDR1 SGHVS and CDR2 FNYEAQ. The CDR3 region has the DNA TGTGCCAGCAGCTTAGCCGGTAGCGAAGCTTTCTTT. This codes for CASSLAGSEAFF.

The genes are TRBV7-3 and TRBJ2-7; tentative D call: TRBD1 (5 bases). The V end was cut by 6 bases, the J end by 3 bases, with 9 bases between. The germline V gene encodes CDR1 SGHTA and CDR2 FQGTGA. This CDR3 is 12 amino acids long. The CDR3: CASRGHSYEQYV. The CDR3 coding sequence is TGTGCCAGCAGAGGACACAGCTACGAGCAGTACGTC.

V gene TRBV10-3 combines with J gene TRBJ1-2; 7 bases align to TRBD1. CDR3 size: 14 residues. With V trimmed by 4 bases and J by 4 bases, 6 bases remained unmatched. Germline CDR1 and CDR2: ENHRY and SYGVKD. CDR3 region: CAISGQQGLYGYTF. The CDR3, as DNA: TGTGCCATCAGTGGACAACAGGGGCTCTATGGCTACACCTTC.

The rearrangement links TRBV27 to TRBJ1-1; D gene unclear. CDR3 length: 17 residues. Per germline, CDR1 MNHEY and CDR2 SMNVEV (reference sequence). V was pared by 1 base and J by 0 bases, with 15 bases between. CDR3 in amino acids: CASSLLGWETMNTEAFF. In DNA form, the CDR3 reads TGTGCCAGCAGTTTATTAGGTTGGGAGACGATGAACACTGAAGCTTTCTTT.

This chain joins TRBV9 and TRBJ1-3; no clear D. Germline-derived CDR1 and CDR2 are SGDLS and YYNGEE. The CDR3 spans 12 residues. Trimming took 2 bases from V and 3 from J, leaving 3 bases between them. CDR3 residues: CASSVRGNTIYF. CDR3 in DNA: TGTGCCAGCAGCGTTCGTGGAAACACCATATATTTT.

The chain uses TRBV28 and TRBJ2-1, with D perhaps matching TRBD1 (6 bases). CDR1 is MDHEN and CDR2 is SYDVKM in the germline V gene. Deletions cut 7 bases from V and 0 bases from J, with 16 bases between. The CDR3 loop spans 16 amino acids. The CDR3 DNA follows: TGTGCCAGCACCCTCTACACAGGGAGCTCCTACAATGAGCAGTTCTTC. Its translation is CASTLYTGSSYNEQFF.